Sequencing of this TCR beta chain was carried out in a study of beta chain features in type 1 diabetes. The CDR3 runs 14 residues. The germline gives CDR1 SNHLY, CDR2 FYNNEI. The V gene lost 2 bases and the J gene lost 7 bases, with 14 bases spanning the gap. CD45RO/CCR7/CD25/CD127/CD95/CD27 separated CD4+ naive, central memory, regulatory and stem cell-like memory cells by sorting. The study reverse transcribed the entire isolated RNA, so it sequenced expressed TCRB transcripts. The repertoire was sequenced with immunoSEQ multiplex PCR; TCRdb's copy has only in-frame clones and lacks some. Here the sample spans some 170,000 clones, roughly 63% being singletons. As regards this clone: Its specificity is unknown.

Study findings and constraints: Moderate yet significant TCRB CDR3 shortening was seen in Type 1 diabetes patients in all four CD4+ subsets. A pattern of fewer insertions and more deletions at VDJ junctions was seen in type 1 diabetes patients.

The sequence derives from a man aged 25 to 40 with type 1 diabetes. What was sequenced was naive CD4+ T cells from blood. The chain combines TRBV2 with TRBJ2-5; tentatively, D is TRBD1 (6 bases). As DNA, the CDR3 is TGTGCCAGCAGTGAATTAGGACAGCCAGGGACCCAGTACTTC. Protein product: CASSELGQPGTQYF.